The sequence of this T cell receptor (beta chain) was determined in a study of T-cell reconstitution after alpha-beta-depleted transplantation in children. Unique molecular identifiers featured in how the TCRbeta library was prepared. MiXCR, run by TCRdb on the PCR reads, gives a single entry per CDR3 protein. The profile shows about 610,000 distinct CDR3 sequences, under 12% of them singletons. In its sample, this clonotype was seen a few times. The input for sequencing was PBMCs from the stem cell graft donor, taken from the stem cell graft. The clonotype was recovered from a human donor who donated a stem cell graft to a child with acute myeloid leukemia.

CDR3 sequence reads: CASSRQENSPLHF. The CDR3 coding sequence is TGCGCCAGCAGCAGACAGGAGAATTCACCCCTCCACTTT. The chain is built from TRBV4-3 and TRBJ1-6, with D perhaps matching TRBD1 (6 bases). Looked up from germline, CDR1 is LGHNA and CDR2 is YSLEER. The germline V and J ends were trimmed by 5 bases and 7 bases, with 9 bases remaining between them. The CDR3 is 13 residues long.